The subject of this entry is one TCR beta chain. Antigen unknown. Genes here carry mouse names. The CDR3 end is not reached by the read, which stops 1 residue before it; the germline J gene fills it in. This record belongs to a study of tissue T cells after allogeneic stem cell transplantation. Study-wide results and caveats: Alloreactivity or antigen specificity of tissue TCRs was not determined; some clones might be host cells. Blood and spleen captured only part of the tissue TCR repertoire. Sampling depth was limited, and the cohort was small and clinically varied.

V lost 3 bases and J lost 4, with 5 bases in between. Per germline, CDR1 GKSSPN and CDR2 SITVG. The CDR3 loop spans 11 amino acids. Measured with immunoSEQ multiplex PCR; TCRdb has only the in-frame clones, and not every one. There are some 19,000 clones in the sample; roughly three quarters occur only once, and 0.41% lies in the top ten. This clonotype was obtained from a female BALB/c mouse in good health. MHC haplotype of the mouse line: H2-d. The rearrangement links TRBV31 to TRBJ2-5; tentative D call: TRBD1 (5 bases). The material sequenced was blood. CDR3 DNA, as far as it was read: TGTGCCTGGAGGGACAAAGACACCCAGTAC. As protein: CAWRDKDTQY. The full CDR3 sequence reads CAWRDKDTQYF. Supplemented by reference TRBV31 and TRBJ2-5, the full variable domain reads AQTIHQWPVAEIKAVGSPLSLGCTIKGKSSPNLYWYWQATGGTLQQLFYSITVGQVESVVQLNLSASRPKDDQFILSTEKLLLSHSGFYLCAWRDKDTQYFGPGTRLLVL.